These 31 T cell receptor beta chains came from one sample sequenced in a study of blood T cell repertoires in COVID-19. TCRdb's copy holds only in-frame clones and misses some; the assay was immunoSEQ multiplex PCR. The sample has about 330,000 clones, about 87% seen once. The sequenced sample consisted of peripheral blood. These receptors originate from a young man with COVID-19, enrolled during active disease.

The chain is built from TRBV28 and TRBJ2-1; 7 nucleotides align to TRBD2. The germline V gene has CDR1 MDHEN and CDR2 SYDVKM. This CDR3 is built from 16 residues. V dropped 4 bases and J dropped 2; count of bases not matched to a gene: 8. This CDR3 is CASSWPGGVTYNEQFF. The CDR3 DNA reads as TGTGCCAGCAGTTGGCCGGGGGGTGTTACCTACAATGAGCAGTTCTTC.

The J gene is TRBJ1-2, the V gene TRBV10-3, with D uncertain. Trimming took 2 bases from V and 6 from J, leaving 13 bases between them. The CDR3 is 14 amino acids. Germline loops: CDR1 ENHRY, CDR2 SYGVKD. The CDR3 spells CAISEASLLNGYTF. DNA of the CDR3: TGTGCCATCAGTGAGGCCAGTCTCCTTAATGGCTACACCTTC.

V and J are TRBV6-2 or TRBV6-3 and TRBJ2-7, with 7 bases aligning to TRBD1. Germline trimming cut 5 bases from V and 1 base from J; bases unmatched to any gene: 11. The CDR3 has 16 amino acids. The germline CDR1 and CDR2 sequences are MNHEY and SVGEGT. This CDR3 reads CASSKGQTFRSYEQYF. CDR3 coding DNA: TGTGCCAGCAGTAAGGGACAGACGTTTAGGTCCTACGAGCAGTACTTC.

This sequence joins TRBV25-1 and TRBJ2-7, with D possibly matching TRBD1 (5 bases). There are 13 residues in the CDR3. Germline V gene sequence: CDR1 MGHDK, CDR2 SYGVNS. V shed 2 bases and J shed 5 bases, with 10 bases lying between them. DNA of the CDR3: TGTGCCAGCAGTGAAATTAGGGGAAACGAGCAGTACTTC. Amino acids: CASSEIRGNEQYF.

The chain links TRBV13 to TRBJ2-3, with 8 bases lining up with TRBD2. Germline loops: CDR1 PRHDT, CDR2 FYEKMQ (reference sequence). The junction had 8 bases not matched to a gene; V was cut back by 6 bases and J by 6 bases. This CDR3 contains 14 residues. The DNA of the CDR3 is TGTGCCAGCAGACCGAGCGGGGGTGTGGATACGCAGTATTTT. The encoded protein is CASRPSGGVDTQYF. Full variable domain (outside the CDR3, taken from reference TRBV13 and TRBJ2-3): AAGVIQSPRHLIKEKRETATLKCYPIPRHDTVYWYQQGPGQDPQFLISFYEKMQSDKGSIPDRFSAQQFSDYHSELNMSSLELGDSALYFCASRPSGGVDTQYFGPGTRLTVL.

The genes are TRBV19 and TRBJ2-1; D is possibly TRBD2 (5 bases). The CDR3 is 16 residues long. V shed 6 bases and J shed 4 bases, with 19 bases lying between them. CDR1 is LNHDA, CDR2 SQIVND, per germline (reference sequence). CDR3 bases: TGTGCCAGTAGCTTCCCGGACTGGAGTAAATACAATGAGCAGTTCTTC. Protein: CASSFPDWSKYNEQFF.

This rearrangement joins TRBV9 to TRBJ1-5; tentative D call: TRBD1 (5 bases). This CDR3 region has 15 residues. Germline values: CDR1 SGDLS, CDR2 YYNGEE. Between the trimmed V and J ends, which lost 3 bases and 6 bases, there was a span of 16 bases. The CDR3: CASSEGLQGGQPQHF. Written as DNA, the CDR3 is TGTGCCAGCAGCGAAGGTCTGCAGGGTGGTCAGCCCCAGCATTTT.

The CDR3 loop reads CASRDSSGNTIYF. CDR3 DNA sequence: TGTGCCAGCAGGGACTCCTCTGGAAACACCATATATTTT. The chain is built from TRBV6-5 and TRBJ1-3; D remains unclear. The V gene's germline CDR1 is MNHEY and CDR2 SVGAGI. With 6 bases removed from V and 0 bases from J, the gap between germline ends came to 6 bases. This CDR3 is built from 13 residues.

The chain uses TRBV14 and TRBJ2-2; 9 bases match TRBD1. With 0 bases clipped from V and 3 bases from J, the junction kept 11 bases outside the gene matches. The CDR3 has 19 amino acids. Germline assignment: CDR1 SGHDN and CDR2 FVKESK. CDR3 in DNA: TGTGCCAGCAGCCAAGAAACAGGGGGCCTACAAGGGGACACCGGGGAGCTGTTTTTT. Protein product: CASSQETGGLQGDTGELFF.

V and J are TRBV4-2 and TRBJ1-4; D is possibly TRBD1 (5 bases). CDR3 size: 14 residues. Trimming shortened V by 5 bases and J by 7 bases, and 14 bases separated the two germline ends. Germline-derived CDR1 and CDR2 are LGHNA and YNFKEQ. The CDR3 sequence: CASSTGQIGEKLFF. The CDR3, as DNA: TGTGCCAGCAGCACAGGCCAGATCGGTGAAAAACTGTTTTTT.

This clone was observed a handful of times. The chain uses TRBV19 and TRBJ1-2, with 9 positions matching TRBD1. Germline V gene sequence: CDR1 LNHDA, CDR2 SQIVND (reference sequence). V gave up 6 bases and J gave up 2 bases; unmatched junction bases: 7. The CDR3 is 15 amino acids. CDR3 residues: CASSPDRGLNYGYTF. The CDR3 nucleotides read TGTGCCAGTAGCCCGGACAGGGGCTTGAACTATGGCTACACCTTC.

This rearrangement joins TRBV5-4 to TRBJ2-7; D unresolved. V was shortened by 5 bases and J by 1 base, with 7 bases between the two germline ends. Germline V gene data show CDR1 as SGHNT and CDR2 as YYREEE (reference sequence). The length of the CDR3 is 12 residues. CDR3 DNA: TGTGCCAGCAGTGTCAGGTCCTACGAGCAGTACTTC. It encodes CASSVRSYEQYF. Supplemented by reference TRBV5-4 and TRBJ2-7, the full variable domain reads ETGVTQSPTHLIKTRGQQVTLRCSSQSGHNTVSWYQQALGQGPQFIFQYYREEENGRGNFPPRFSGLQFPNYSSELNVNALELDDSALYLCASSVRSYEQYFGPGTRLTVT.

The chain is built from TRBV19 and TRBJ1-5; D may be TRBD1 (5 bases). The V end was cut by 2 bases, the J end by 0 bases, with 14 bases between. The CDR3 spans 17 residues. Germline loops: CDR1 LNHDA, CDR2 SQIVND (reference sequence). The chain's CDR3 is CASSISGLLYSNQPQHF. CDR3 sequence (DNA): TGTGCCAGTAGTATATCAGGGCTCCTTTATAGCAATCAGCCCCAGCATTTT.

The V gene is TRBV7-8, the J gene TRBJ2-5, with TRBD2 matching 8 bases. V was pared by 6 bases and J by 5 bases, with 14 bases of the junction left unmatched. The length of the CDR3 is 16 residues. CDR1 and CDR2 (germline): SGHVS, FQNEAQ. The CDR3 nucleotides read TGTGCCAGCAGTAAACGCGGCGGGGGGCAAGGCGAGACCCAGTACTTC. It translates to CASSKRGGGQGETQYF. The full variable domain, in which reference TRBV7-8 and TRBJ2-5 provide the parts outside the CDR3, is GAGVSQSPRYKVAKRGQDVALRCDPISGHVSLFWYQQALGQGPEFLTYFQNEAQLDKSGLPSDRFFAERPEGSVSTLKIQRTQQEDSAVYLCASSKRGGGQGETQYFGPGTRLLVL.

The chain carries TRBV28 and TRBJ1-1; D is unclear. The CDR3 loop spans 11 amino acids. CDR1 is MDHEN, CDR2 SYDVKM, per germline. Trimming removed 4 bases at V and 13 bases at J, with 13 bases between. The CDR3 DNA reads TGTGCCAGCAGTTATGTCGACGAGGTTTTCTTT. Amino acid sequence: CASSYVDEVFF.

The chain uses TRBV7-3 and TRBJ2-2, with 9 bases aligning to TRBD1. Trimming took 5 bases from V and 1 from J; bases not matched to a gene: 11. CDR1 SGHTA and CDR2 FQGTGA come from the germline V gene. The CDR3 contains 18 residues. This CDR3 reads CASSGRDRDPRNTGELFF. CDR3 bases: TGTGCCAGCAGCGGGCGGGACAGGGATCCTAGGAACACCGGGGAGCTGTTTTTT.

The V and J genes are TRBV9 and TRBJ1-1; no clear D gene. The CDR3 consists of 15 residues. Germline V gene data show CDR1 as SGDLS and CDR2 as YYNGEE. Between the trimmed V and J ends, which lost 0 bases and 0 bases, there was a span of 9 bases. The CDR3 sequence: CASSVDRYMNTEAFF. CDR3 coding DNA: TGTGCCAGCAGCGTAGACAGATACATGAACACTGAAGCTTTCTTT.

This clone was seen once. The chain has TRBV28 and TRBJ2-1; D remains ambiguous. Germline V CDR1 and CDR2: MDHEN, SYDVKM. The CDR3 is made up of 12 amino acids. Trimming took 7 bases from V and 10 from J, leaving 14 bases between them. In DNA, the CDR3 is TGTGCCAGCACCACCTCGTACGGGGAGCAGTTCTTC. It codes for CASTTSYGEQFF.

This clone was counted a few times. For the CDR3, the DNA is TGTGCCATGACAGGGGGCTATGGCTACACCTTC. This gives the protein CAMTGGYGYTF. The J gene is TRBJ1-2, the V gene TRBV6-5; TRBD1 matches at 9 bases. There are 11 residues in the CDR3. CDR1 MNHEY and CDR2 SVGAGI come from the germline V gene. V shed 10 bases and J 4 bases; nucleotides not matched to a gene: 1.

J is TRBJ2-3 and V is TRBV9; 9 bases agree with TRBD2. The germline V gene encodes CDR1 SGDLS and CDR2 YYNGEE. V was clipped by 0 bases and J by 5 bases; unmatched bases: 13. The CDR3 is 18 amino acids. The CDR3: CASSVAWNSGGWGDTQYF. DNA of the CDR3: TGTGCCAGCAGCGTAGCTTGGAATAGCGGGGGCTGGGGAGATACGCAGTATTTT.

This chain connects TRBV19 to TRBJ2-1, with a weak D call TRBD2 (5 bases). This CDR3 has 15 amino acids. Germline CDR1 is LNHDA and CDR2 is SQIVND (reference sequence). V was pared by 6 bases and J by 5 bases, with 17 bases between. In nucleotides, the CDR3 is TGTGCCAGTAGAGGTACCCCGGGATCTAACAATGAGCAGTTCTTC. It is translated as CASRGTPGSNNEQFF.

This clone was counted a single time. In nucleotides, the CDR3 is TGTGCCATCCAGCTAGCGGGATTTTACAATGAGCAGTTCTTC. It is translated as CAIQLAGFYNEQFF. The chain joins TRBV28 to TRBJ2-1; 9 bases agree with TRBD2. The germline V gene has CDR1 MDHEN and CDR2 SYDVKM. The CDR3 is 14 residues long. V was clipped by 10 bases and J by 4 bases; unmatched bases: 8.

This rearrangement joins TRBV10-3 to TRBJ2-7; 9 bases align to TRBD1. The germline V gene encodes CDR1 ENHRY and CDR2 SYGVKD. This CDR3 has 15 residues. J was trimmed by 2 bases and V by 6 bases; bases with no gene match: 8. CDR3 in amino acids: CAISLGQGNTYEQYF. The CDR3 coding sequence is TGTGCCATCAGCCTGGGACAGGGCAACACCTACGAGCAGTACTTC.

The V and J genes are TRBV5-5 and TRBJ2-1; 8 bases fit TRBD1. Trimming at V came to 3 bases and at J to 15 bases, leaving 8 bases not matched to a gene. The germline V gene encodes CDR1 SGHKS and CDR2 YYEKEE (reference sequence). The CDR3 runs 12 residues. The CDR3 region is CASSSGFGQGFF. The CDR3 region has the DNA TGTGCCAGCAGCTCTGGGTTTGGACAGGGGTTCTTC.

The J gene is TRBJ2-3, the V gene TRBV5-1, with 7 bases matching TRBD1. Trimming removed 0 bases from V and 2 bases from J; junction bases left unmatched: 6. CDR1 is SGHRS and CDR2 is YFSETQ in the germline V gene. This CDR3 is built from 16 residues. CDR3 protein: CASSLGDRAFTDTQYF. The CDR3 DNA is TGCGCCAGCAGCTTGGGCGACAGGGCGTTCACAGATACGCAGTATTTT.

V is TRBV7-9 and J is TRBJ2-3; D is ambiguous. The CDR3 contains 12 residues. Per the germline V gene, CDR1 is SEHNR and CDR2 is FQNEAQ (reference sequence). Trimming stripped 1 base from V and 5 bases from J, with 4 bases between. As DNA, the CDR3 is TGTGCCAGCAGCTTAGTCCGAGATACGCAGTATTTT. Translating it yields CASSLVRDTQYF.

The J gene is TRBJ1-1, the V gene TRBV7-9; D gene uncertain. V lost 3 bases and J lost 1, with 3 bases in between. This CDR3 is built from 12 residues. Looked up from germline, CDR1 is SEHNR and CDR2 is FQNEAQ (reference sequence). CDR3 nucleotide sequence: TGTGCCAGCAGCTTCGGGAACACTGAAGCTTTCTTT. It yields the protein CASSFGNTEAFF.

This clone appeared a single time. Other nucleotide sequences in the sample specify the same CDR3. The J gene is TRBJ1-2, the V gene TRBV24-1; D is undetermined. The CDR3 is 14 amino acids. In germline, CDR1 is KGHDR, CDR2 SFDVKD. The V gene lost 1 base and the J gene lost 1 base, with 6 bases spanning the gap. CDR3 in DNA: TGTGCCACCAGTGATTTCACGGTTAACTATGGCTACACCTTC. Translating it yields CATSDFTVNYGYTF.

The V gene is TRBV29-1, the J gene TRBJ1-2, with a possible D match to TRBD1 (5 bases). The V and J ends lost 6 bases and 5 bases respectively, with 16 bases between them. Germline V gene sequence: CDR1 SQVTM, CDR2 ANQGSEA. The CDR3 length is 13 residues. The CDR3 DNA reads TGCAGCGTGGGGCAGGGTGGTTTATATGGCTACACCTTC. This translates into CSVGQGGLYGYTF.

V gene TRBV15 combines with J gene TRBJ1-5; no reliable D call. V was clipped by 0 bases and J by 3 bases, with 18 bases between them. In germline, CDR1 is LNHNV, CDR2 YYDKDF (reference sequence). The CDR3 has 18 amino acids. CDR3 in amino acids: CATSREQQKFAYNQPQHF. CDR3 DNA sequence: TGTGCCACCAGCAGAGAACAGCAAAAATTCGCCTACAATCAGCCCCAGCATTTT.

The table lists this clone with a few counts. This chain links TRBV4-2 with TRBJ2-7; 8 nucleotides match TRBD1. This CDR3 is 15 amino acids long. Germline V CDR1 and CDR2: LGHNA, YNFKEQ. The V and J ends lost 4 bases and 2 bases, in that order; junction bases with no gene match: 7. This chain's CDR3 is CASSPTDRGAYEQYF. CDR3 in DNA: TGTGCCAGCAGCCCTACTGACAGGGGAGCCTACGAGCAGTACTTC.